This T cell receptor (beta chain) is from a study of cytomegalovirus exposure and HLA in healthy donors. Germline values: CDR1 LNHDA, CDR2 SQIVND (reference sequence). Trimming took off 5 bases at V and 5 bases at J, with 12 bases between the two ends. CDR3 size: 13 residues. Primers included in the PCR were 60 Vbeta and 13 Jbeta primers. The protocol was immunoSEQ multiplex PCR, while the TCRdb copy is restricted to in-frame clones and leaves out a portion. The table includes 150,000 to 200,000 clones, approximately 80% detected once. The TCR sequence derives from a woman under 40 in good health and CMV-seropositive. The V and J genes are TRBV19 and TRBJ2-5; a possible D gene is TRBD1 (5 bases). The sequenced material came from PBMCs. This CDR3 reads CASSWAGFETQYF. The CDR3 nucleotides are TGTGCCAGTAGTTGGGCAGGGTTTGAGACCCAGTACTTC.